The 19 T cell receptor beta chains reported below all come from one sample, sequenced in a study of cytomegalovirus exposure and HLA in healthy donors (dated by TCRdb to about 2017). Preparation of the library involved the immunoSEQ multiplex PCR assay. For the multiplex PCR, a mixture combining 60 forward primers for TCR Vbeta segments and 13 reverse primers for TCR Jbeta segments was used. Sourced from immuneACCESS, this table was stored by TCRdb with only in-frame sequences that have V and J called. A share of the clones is absent; for the studies checked, an unresolved V gene accounts for under half, and the remainder has no known explanation. This sample's listing comprises about 200,000 clones. The top ten clonotypes cover around 1.1% of the sample. Sequenced material: PBMCs. The receptors here all came from a girl under 10 years old in good health and CMV-seropositive.

With regard to this clone: Its ends do not fully match the called genes, so a read error is possible. The rearrangement uses TRBV30 and TRBJ2-1; D remains ambiguous. The germline gives CDR1 GTSNPN, CDR2 SVGIG (reference sequence). The CDR3 length is 8 residues. CDR3 sequence (DNA): TGTGCCTGGAGCCCAGGAATCTTC. It yields the protein CAWSPGIF.

V usage is TRBV2 and J usage is TRBJ2-6; D ambiguous. Between the trimmed V and J ends, which lost 7 bases and 4 bases, there was a span of 8 bases. The CDR3 runs 13 residues. CDR1 is SNHLY and CDR2 is FYNNEI in the germline V gene. The CDR3 coding sequence is TGTGCCAGCACCGGGTCGGGGGCCAACGTCCTGACTTTC. Translation gives CASTGSGANVLTF.

The V and J genes are TRBV9 and TRBJ2-6; D is undetermined. V dropped 1 base and J dropped 2 bases, with 25 bases sitting between them. This CDR3 spans 21 amino acids. Per germline, CDR1 SGDLS and CDR2 YYNGEE. The CDR3 protein is CASSVNSNVLRAPTGANVLTF. In DNA, the CDR3 is TGTGCCAGCAGCGTAAACAGCAACGTTTTGCGAGCCCCTACTGGGGCCAACGTCCTGACTTTC.

The gene calls are TRBV12-1 and TRBJ2-7; the table assigns TRBD1, which was not confirmed against the DNA. TRBV12-1 is given as a pseudogene. The CDR3 length is 21 residues. CDR3 sequence (DNA): TGTGCCAGCAGCTTTGATCTCGCGTACATCAAAAGAGCACAGGGAAATCACGAGCAGTACTTC. This sequence encodes CASSFDLAYIKRAQGNHEQYF.

The chain combines TRBV15 with TRBJ2-7, with 7 bases fitting TRBD1. This CDR3 has 14 amino acids. Unmatched junction bases numbered 7, after V lost 4 bases and J lost 4 bases. CDR1 and CDR2 from the germline V gene are LNHNV and YYDKDF (reference sequence). The CDR3 nucleotides read TGTGCCACCAGCACCCGGACAGGTAAATACGAGCAGTACTTC. Protein sequence: CATSTRTGKYEQYF.

The chain couples TRBV28 to TRBJ2-5, with 9 bases identical to TRBD2. V shed 4 bases and J 3 bases; nucleotides not matched to a gene: 6. The CDR3 totals 15 residues. Germline CDR1 is MDHEN and CDR2 is SYDVKM. CDR3 residues: CASSSRLAVEETQYF. The CDR3 DNA reads as TGTGCCAGCAGTTCCCGACTAGCGGTCGAAGAGACCCAGTACTTC.

V and J are TRBV7-9 and TRBJ2-7; possible D gene TRBD1, 6 bases. Germline V lookup: CDR1 SEHNR, CDR2 FQNEAQ (reference sequence). V lost 5 bases and J 6 bases, leaving 14 bases between the germline ends. CDR3 length: 13 amino acids. CDR3 region: CASSPGDRFEQYF. The CDR3 DNA reads TGTGCCAGCAGCCCAGGGGACCGATTCGAGCAGTACTTC.

As for this clone: Germline and junction disagree at one end, which may indicate a read error. The rearrangement uses TRBV2 and TRBJ1-2, with D possibly being TRBD1 (5 bases). The CDR3 totals 13 residues. The germline V gene has CDR1 SNHLY and CDR2 FYNNEI. CDR3 in amino acids: CASSDLSRADTVF. DNA for the CDR3: TGTGCCAGCAGTGATTTATCTAGGGCGGACACTGTCTTC.

The chain couples TRBV19 to TRBJ2-7; D is possibly TRBD1 (5 bases). Trimming stripped 5 bases from V and 3 bases from J, with 17 bases between. Germline V gene lookup returns CDR1 LNHDA and CDR2 SQIVND (reference sequence). The CDR3 spans 15 residues. For the CDR3, the DNA is TGTGCCAGTAGTGTCCCAGGGTTGGGTCTCTACGAGCAGTACTTC. It specifies CASSVPGLGLYEQYF.

This CDR3 is CASSGRAYNEQFF. CDR3 bases: TGTGCCAGCAGTGGCCGGGCCTACAATGAGCAGTTCTTC. The chain uses TRBV25-1 and TRBJ2-1; no definite D call. Between the trimmed V and J ends, which lost 4 bases and 2 bases, there was a span of 6 bases. The germline V gene encodes CDR1 MGHDK and CDR2 SYGVNS. The CDR3 length is 13 residues.

The chain has TRBV27 and TRBJ1-2; 8 bases map to TRBD1. Germline CDR1 MNHEY, CDR2 SMNVEV (reference sequence). V shed 1 base, J shed 6 bases, and the junction held 10 bases outside the gene matches. This CDR3 has 16 residues. CDR3 DNA: TGTGCCAGCAGTTTATTGGGGCCAGGGGGCCGAGATGGCTACACCTTC. It translates to CASSLLGPGGRDGYTF.

The chain uses TRBV4-1 and TRBJ1-3; no clear D. The CDR3 is 14 amino acids. Trimming shortened V by 3 bases and J by 5 bases, and 11 bases separated the two germline ends. Germline V lookup: CDR1 MGHRA, CDR2 YSYEKL. The CDR3: CASSQGPLRNTIYF. Here the CDR3 DNA reads TGCGCCAGCAGCCAGGGCCCTTTGCGAAACACCATATATTTT.

The chain is built from TRBV27 and TRBJ2-7, with 7 bases fitting TRBD2. With 8 bases clipped from V and 3 bases from J, the junction kept 7 bases outside the gene matches. The CDR3 spans 13 residues. Germline V gene lookup returns CDR1 MNHEY and CDR2 SMNVEV (reference sequence). The CDR3 protein is CASSVTSSYEQYF. The CDR3 DNA reads TGTGCCAGCTCCGTGACTAGCAGCTACGAGCAGTACTTC.

This rearrangement joins TRBV10-1 to TRBJ1-2; perhaps TRBD1 as D (6 bases). CDR3 size: 14 residues. The V end was cut by 2 bases, the J end by 1 base, with 8 bases between. Germline-derived CDR1 and CDR2 are WNHNN and SYGVQD (reference sequence). The CDR3, as DNA: TGCGCCAGCAGTGAGCGGACAGATAACTATGGCTACACCTTC. It translates to CASSERTDNYGYTF.

The rearrangement links TRBV4-1 to TRBJ2-1; 7 bases match TRBD2. Germline CDR1 MGHRA, CDR2 YSYEKL. V was clipped by 4 bases and J by 4 bases; unmatched bases: 13. This CDR3 is 17 amino acids long. The CDR3 is CASSRSGLVDTYNEQFF. For the CDR3, the DNA is TGCGCCAGCAGCCGCAGCGGACTAGTAGATACTTACAATGAGCAGTTCTTC.

The genes are TRBV28 and TRBJ1-2, with D perhaps matching TRBD1 (6 bases). The CDR3 contains 15 residues. The germline V gene has CDR1 MDHEN and CDR2 SYDVKM. V was clipped by 7 bases and J by 4 bases, with 19 bases between them. The CDR3 nucleotides read TGTGCCAGCACCCCGGCGGGGGGCGCTCCCTATGGCTACACCTTC. This translates into CASTPAGGAPYGYTF.

The chain is built from TRBV12-5 and TRBJ2-1, with 9 nucleotides matching TRBD2. Per the germline V gene, CDR1 is LGHNT and CDR2 is FRNRAP. J gave up 4 bases and V 0 bases, and 4 bases lay outside the gene matches. The CDR3 is 16 residues long. The CDR3 spells CASGLVSGRPYNEQFF. CDR3 DNA sequence: TGTGCTAGTGGTTTGGTAAGCGGGAGGCCTTACAATGAGCAGTTCTTC.

This chain links TRBV14 with TRBJ2-2; maybe TRBD2 (6 bases). The V and J ends lost 3 bases and 7 bases respectively, with 15 bases between them. CDR1 and CDR2 (germline): SGHDN, FVKESK. The CDR3 extends over 15 amino acids. The CDR3 sequence is CASSHAGLAFGELFF. CDR3 coding DNA: TGTGCCAGCAGCCATGCGGGACTCGCGTTCGGGGAGCTGTTTTTT.

This chain links TRBV5-8 with TRBJ2-1, with 7 bases matching TRBD2. This CDR3 spans 18 amino acids. J was trimmed by 0 bases and V by 4 bases; bases with no gene match: 13. Germline V CDR1 and CDR2: SGHTS, YDEGEE. Here the CDR3 reads CASSRAGVSSSSYNEQFF. In DNA form, the CDR3 reads TGTGCCAGCAGCCGCGCGGGGGTGTCGAGTAGCTCCTACAATGAGCAGTTCTTC.